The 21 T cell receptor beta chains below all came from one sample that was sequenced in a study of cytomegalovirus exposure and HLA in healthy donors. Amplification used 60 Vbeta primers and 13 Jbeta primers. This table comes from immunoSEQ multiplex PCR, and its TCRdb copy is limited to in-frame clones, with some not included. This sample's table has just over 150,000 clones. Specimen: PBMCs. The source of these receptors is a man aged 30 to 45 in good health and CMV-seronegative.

CDR3: CASSLAGSQETQYF. Here the CDR3 DNA reads TGTGCCAGCAGTTTAGCGGGGTCCCAAGAGACCCAGTACTTC. The V call is TRBV28, the J call TRBJ2-5; a weak D match, TRBD2 (6 bases). The germline V gene has CDR1 MDHEN and CDR2 SYDVKM. The length of the CDR3 is 14 residues. With 2 bases removed from V and 1 base from J, the gap between germline ends came to 8 bases.

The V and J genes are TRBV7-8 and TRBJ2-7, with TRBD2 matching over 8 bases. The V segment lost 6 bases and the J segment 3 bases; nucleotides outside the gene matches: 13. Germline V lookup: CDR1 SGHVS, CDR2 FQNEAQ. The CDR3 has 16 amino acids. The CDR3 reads CASSPGSAGDRYEQYF. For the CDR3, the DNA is TGTGCCAGCAGTCCAGGCTCAGCGGGAGATCGCTACGAGCAGTACTTC. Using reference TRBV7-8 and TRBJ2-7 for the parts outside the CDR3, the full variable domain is GAGVSQSPRYKVAKRGQDVALRCDPISGHVSLFWYQQALGQGPEFLTYFQNEAQLDKSGLPSDRFFAERPEGSVSTLKIQRTQQEDSAVYLCASSPGSAGDRYEQYFGPGTRLTVT.

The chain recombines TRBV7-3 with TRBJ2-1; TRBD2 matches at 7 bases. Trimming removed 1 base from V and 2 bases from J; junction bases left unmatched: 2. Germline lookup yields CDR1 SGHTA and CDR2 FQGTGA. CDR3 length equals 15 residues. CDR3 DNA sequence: TGTGCCAGCAGCTTAAGCCGGGAGGCCTACAATGAGCAGTTCTTC. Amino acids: CASSLSREAYNEQFF.

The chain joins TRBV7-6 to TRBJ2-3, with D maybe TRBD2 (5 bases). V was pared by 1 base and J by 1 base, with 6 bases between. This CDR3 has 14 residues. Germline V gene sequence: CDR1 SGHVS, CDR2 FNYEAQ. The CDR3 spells CASSLDSGTDTQYF. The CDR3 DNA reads TGTGCCAGCAGCTTAGATAGCGGCACAGATACGCAGTATTTT.

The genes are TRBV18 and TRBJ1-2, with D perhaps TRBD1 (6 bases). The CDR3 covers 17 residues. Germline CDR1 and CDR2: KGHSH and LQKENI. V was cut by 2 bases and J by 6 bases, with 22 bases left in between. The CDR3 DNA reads TGTGCCAGCTCACCAGCCCAAGGGACATTTCTTTGGGATGGCTACACCTTC. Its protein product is CASSPAQGTFLWDGYTF.

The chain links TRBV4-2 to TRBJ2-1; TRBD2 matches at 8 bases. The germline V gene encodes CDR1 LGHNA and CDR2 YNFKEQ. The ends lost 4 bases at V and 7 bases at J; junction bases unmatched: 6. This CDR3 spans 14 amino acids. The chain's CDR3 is CASSPTGTSNEQFF. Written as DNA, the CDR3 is TGTGCCAGCAGCCCAACCGGGACTAGTAATGAGCAGTTCTTC.

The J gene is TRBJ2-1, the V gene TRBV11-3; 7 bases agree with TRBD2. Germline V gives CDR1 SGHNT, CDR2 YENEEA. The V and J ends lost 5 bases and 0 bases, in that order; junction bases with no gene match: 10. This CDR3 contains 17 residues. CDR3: CASSPLAGASSYNEQFF. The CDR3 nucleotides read TGTGCCAGCAGCCCCTTAGCGGGCGCGAGCTCCTACAATGAGCAGTTCTTC.

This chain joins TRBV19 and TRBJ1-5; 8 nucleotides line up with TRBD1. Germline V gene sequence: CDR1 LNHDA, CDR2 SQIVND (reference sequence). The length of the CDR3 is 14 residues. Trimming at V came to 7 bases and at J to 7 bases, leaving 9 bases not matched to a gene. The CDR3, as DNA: TGTGCCAGTACCGAGGGACAGGAATGGCAGCCCCAGCATTTT. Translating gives CASTEGQEWQPQHF.

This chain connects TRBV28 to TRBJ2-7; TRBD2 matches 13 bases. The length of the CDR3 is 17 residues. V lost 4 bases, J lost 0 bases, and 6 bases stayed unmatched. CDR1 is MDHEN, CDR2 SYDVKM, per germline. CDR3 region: CASSSGRLAGGSYEQYF. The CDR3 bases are TGTGCCAGCAGTTCAGGCCGACTAGCGGGAGGCTCCTACGAGCAGTACTTC.

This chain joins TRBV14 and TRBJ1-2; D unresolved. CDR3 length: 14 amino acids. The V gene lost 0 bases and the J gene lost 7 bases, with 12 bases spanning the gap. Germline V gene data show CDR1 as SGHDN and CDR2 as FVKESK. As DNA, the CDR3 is TGTGCCAGCAGCCAAGATCTTTCGGGGTCTGGCTACACCTTC. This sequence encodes CASSQDLSGSGYTF.

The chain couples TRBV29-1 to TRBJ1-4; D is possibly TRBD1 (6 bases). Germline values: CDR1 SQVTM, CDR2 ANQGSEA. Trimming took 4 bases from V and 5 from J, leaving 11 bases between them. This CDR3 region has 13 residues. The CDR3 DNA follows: TGCAGCGTTGTCACAGGGCGGAATGAAAAACTGTTTTTT. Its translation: CSVVTGRNEKLFF. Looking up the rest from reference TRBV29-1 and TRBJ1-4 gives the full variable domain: SAVISQKPSRDICQRGTSLTIQCQVDSQVTMMFWYRQQPGQSLTLIATANQGSEATYESGFVIDKFPISRPNLTFSTLTVSNMSPEDSSIYLCSVVTGRNEKLFFGSGTQLSVL.

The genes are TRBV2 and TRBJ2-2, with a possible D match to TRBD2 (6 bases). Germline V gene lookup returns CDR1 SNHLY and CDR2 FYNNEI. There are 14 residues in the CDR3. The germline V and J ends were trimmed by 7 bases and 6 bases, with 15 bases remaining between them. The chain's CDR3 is CASKEGWEAGELFF. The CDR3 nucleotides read TGTGCCAGCAAGGAGGGGTGGGAAGCCGGGGAGCTGTTTTTT.

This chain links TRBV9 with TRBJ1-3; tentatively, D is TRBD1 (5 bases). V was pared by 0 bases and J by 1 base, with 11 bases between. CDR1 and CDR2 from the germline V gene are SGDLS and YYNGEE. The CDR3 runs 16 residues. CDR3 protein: CASSVAPGNSGNTIYF. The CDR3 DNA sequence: TGTGCCAGCAGCGTAGCTCCAGGGAATTCTGGAAACACCATATATTTT.

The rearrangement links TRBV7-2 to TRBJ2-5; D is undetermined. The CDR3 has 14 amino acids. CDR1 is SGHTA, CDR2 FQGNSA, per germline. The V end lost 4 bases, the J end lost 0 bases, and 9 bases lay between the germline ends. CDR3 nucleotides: TGTGCCAGCAGCTCCTCTACGTACCAAGAGACCCAGTACTTC. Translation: CASSSSTYQETQYF.

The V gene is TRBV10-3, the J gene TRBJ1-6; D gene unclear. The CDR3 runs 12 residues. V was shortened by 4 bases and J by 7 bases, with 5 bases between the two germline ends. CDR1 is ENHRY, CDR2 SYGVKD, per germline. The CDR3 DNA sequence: TGTGCCATCAGTGCGGGGAATTCACCCCTCCACTTT. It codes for CAISAGNSPLHF.

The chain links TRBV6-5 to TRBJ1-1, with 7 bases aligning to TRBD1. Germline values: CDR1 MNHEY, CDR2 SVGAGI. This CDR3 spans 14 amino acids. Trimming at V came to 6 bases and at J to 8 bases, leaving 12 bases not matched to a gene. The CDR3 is CASSLIPTGREAFF. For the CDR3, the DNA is TGTGCCAGCAGCCTTATTCCGACAGGGAGGGAAGCTTTCTTT.

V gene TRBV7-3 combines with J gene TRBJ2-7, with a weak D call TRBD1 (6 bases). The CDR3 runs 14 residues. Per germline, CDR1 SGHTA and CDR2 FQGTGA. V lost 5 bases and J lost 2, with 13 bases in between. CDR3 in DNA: TGTGCCAGCAGCCCGGACCGGGACACCTACGAGCAGTACTTC. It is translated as CASSPDRDTYEQYF.

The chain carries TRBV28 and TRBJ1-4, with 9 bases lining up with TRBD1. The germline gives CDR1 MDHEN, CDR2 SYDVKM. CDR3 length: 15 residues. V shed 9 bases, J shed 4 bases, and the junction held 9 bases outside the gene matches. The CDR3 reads CASSEQGAFNEKLFF. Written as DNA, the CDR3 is TGTGCCAGTTCAGAACAGGGGGCTTTTAATGAAAAACTGTTTTTT.

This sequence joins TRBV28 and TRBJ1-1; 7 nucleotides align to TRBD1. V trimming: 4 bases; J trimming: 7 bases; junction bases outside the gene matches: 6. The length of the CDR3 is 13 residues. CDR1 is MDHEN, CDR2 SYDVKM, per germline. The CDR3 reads CASSSPGQDEAFF. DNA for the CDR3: TGTGCCAGCAGTTCTCCAGGACAGGATGAAGCTTTCTTT.

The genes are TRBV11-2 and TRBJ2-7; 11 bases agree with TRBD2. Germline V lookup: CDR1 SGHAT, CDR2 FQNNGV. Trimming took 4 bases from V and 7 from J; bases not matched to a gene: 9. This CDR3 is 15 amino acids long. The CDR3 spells CASSWGLAETGEQYF. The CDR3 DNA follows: TGTGCCAGCAGCTGGGGACTAGCGGAGACGGGGGAGCAGTACTTC.

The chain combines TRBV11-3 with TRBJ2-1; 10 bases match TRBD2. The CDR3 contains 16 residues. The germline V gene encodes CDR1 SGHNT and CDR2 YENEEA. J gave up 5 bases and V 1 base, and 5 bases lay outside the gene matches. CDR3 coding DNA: TGTGCCAGCAGCTTAGGTCTAGCGGGAGTCAACAATGAGCAGTTCTTC. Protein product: CASSLGLAGVNNEQFF.